The rows below give T cell receptor beta chains drawn from one sample of a study of cytomegalovirus exposure and HLA in healthy donors. Assay: immunoSEQ multiplex PCR; the TCRdb copy retains only in-frame clones and omits some. The table records 150,000 to 200,000 clones, just under 85% of them present only once. Sequenced input: PBMCs. These receptors originate from a girl aged 5-17 years in good health and CMV-seropositive. Both conserved end residues are trimmed from each CDR3. A D gene is named only where the DNA matches it firmly. Part of the rows lack a size; the others show once, few, many or a class for expanded clones.

once TRBJ1-4 TRBV6-5 13 - ASSYGRQEGEKLF
- TRBJ2-7 TRBV11-3 14 TRBD1 ASSFTPGQVGHEQY
- TRBJ2-5 TRBV4-1 13 - ASSQVIGSQETQY
few TRBJ2-2 TRBV29-1 12 TRBD2 SVDASGNTGELF
- TRBJ2-1 TRBV4-1 15 - ASSQDPGQSSYNEQF
- TRBJ1-1 TRBV11-3 11 - ASSLDMNTEAF
- TRBJ2-2 TRBV18 13 TRBD1 ASSPTGANTGELF
- TRBJ1-2 TRBV19 11 TRBD1 ASSRTGDYGYT
- TRBJ2-2 TRBV5-6 13 - ASSLDRVSTGELF
- TRBJ1-2 TRBV7-2 12 TRBD1 ASSSTWTGGGYT
few TRBJ1-1 TRBV5-1 11 - ASMASLNTEAF
- TRBJ2-7 TRBV29-1 9 - SVLDIYEQY
- TRBJ2-7 TRBV6-4 13 - ASSLKSRGSYEQY
few TRBJ1-1 TRBV6-6 13 - ASSRAPGGGTEAF
- TRBJ1-6 TRBV6-7 13 - ASSSSGYYNSPLH
few TRBJ2-7 TRBV27 11 TRBD1 ATSGQGLNEQY
- TRBJ1-1 TRBV6-5 11 - ASSWAANTEAF
- TRBJ1-2 TRBV28 13 - ASSTGPSPIYGYT
few TRBJ2-7 TRBV2 11 TRBD1 ASSGDSSYEQY